These 23 T cell receptor beta chains were sequenced from one sample in a study of response to subunit inactivated influenza vaccine. Via MiXCR, TCRdb re-called the RT-PCR reads, giving one row per CDR3 protein. Seen here are roughly 710,000 distinct CDR3 sequences, 11% to 15% observed once, and the top ten hold less than 9%. The sample here was PBMCs from blood, taken roughly 15 days before vaccination. Every receptor here comes from a man aged 50 to 59 who received an inactivated influenza vaccine.

This clonotype has ten or more counts. The J gene is TRBJ2-1, the V gene TRBV4-3; D is tentatively TRBD1 or TRBD2 (5 bases each). V lost 4 bases to trimming and J lost 0 bases, with 13 bases between them. This CDR3 region has 16 residues. Germline V lookup: CDR1 LGHNA, CDR2 YSLEER. In nucleotides, the CDR3 is TGCGCCAGCAGCCCCCGGGCAGGGACCTCCTACAATGAGCAGTTCTTC. This translates into CASSPRAGTSYNEQFF.

V and J are TRBV9 and TRBJ2-7; D perhaps matches TRBD2 (6 bases). The germline CDR1 and CDR2 sequences are SGDLS and YYNGEE. V lost 0 bases to trimming and J lost 2 bases, with 9 bases between them. CDR3 size: 14 residues. The CDR3 here is CASSVGDSTYEQYF. For the CDR3, the DNA is TGTGCCAGCAGCGTAGGGGACTCGACCTACGAGCAGTACTTC.

The sample holds a few counts of this clonotype. V is TRBV5-1 and J is TRBJ2-1, with 11 bases matching TRBD2. CDR1 is SGHRS, CDR2 YFSETQ, per germline. Trimming removed 4 bases from V and 7 bases from J; junction bases left unmatched: 7. The CDR3 contains 15 residues. The CDR3 here is CASSDTSGSGNEQFF. CDR3 nucleotide sequence: TGCGCCAGCAGCGACACTAGCGGGAGTGGTAATGAGCAGTTCTTC.

This clonotype was found a few times. The chain carries TRBV5-1 and TRBJ2-6, with 10 bases identical to TRBD1. Germline values: CDR1 SGHRS, CDR2 YFSETQ. This CDR3 is built from 21 residues. With V trimmed by 5 bases and J by 0 bases, 17 bases remained unmatched. The CDR3 sequence: CASRPGTGVTPGSSGANVLTF. In DNA, the CDR3 is TGCGCCAGCAGGCCGGGGACAGGGGTCACCCCGGGAAGCTCTGGGGCCAACGTCCTGACTTTC.

The genes are TRBV6-2 or TRBV6-3 and TRBJ2-5; 14 bases match TRBD2. Germline V CDR1 and CDR2: MNHEY, SVGEGT. Germline trimming cut 6 bases from V and 2 bases from J; bases unmatched to any gene: 5. This CDR3 comprises 16 residues. DNA for the CDR3: TGTGCCAGCAGAGGGGGACTAGCGGGGGCTCAAGAGACCCAGTACTTC. Protein product: CASRGGLAGAQETQYF.

This clonotype was counted ten times or more. The V gene is TRBV5-1, the J gene TRBJ2-7; 9 bases fit TRBD1. The CDR3 has 16 residues. V lost 5 bases to trimming and J lost 1 base; unmatched junction nucleotides: 10. Germline CDR1 SGHRS, CDR2 YFSETQ. The CDR3 coding sequence is TGCGCCAGCAGGAACTTTGGGGGACAGGGTTCCTACGAGCAGTACTTC. It translates to CASRNFGGQGSYEQYF.

V and J are TRBV18 and TRBJ2-3; D is possibly TRBD1 (5 bases). This CDR3 region has 16 residues. V was clipped by 0 bases and J by 4 bases, with 14 bases between them. Germline CDR1 is KGHSH and CDR2 is LQKENI. CDR3: CASSPPLRGVSDTQYF. CDR3 sequence (DNA): TGTGCCAGCTCACCACCGCTTAGGGGCGTCTCAGATACGCAGTATTTT.

The genes are TRBV2 and TRBJ2-5; D is possibly TRBD1 (6 bases). Trimming took off 2 bases at V and 5 bases at J, with 12 bases between the two ends. CDR1 SNHLY and CDR2 FYNNEI come from the germline V gene. The CDR3 totals 14 residues. Written as DNA, the CDR3 is TGTGCCAGCAGTGAAACGCGAGGGGGTGAGACCCAGTACTTC. This sequence encodes CASSETRGGETQYF.

The rearrangement links TRBV21-1 to TRBJ2-1; TRBD1 is taken as the D call from the table, unchecked against the DNA. TRBV21-1 is a known pseudogene. The CDR3 runs to 14 residues. The CDR3 DNA reads TGTGCCAGCAGCAAACGAGGACAACACAATGAGCAGTTCTTC. Protein: CASSKRGQHNEQFF.

This clonotype showed up just a few times. V and J are TRBV5-1 and TRBJ2-3, with 11 bases identical to TRBD2. V was pared by 0 bases and J by 6 bases, with 6 bases of the junction left unmatched. The CDR3 totals 16 residues. Germline CDR1 reads SGHRS; CDR2 reads YFSETQ. CDR3 in amino acids: CASSLASTSGTDTQYF. The CDR3 DNA sequence: TGCGCCAGCAGCTTGGCCTCGACTAGCGGGACTGATACGCAGTATTTT.

V usage is TRBV20-1 and J usage is TRBJ2-5; D not resolved. CDR3 length equals 13 residues. Trimming left V 4 bases short and J 4 bases short, with 13 bases between. Germline assignment: CDR1 DFQATT and CDR2 SNEGSKA (reference sequence). The CDR3 nucleotides read TGCAGTGCTATTATAGTCCTGAGAGAGACCCAGTACTTC. Its translation is CSAIIVLRETQYF.

This clonotype was recorded at least ten times. This sequence joins TRBV29-1 and TRBJ2-2; 10 nucleotides match TRBD2. V was pared by 2 bases and J by 2 bases, with 5 bases of the junction left unmatched. The CDR3 contains 16 residues. Germline CDR1 SQVTM, CDR2 ANQGSEA. The CDR3 sequence: CSVELRTSGNTGELFF. CDR3 coding DNA: TGCAGCGTTGAACTCCGGACTAGCGGTAACACCGGGGAGCTGTTTTTT.

This sequence joins TRBV5-1 and TRBJ1-6; 8 nucleotides line up with TRBD1. After removal of 0 bases from V and 8 bases from J, the junction contained 4 bases not matched to a gene. The V gene's germline CDR1 is SGHRS and CDR2 YFSETQ. The length of the CDR3 is 15 residues. The CDR3 coding sequence is TGCGCCAGCAGCTTGGGGAGGACAGGGTATTCACCCCTCCACTTT. Protein product: CASSLGRTGYSPLHF.

Many counts were recorded for this clonotype. The chain recombines TRBV29-1 with TRBJ2-3, with 9 bases aligning to TRBD2. The CDR3 sequence is 15 residues long. Germline V CDR1 and CDR2: SQVTM, ANQGSEA. J gave up 2 bases and V 6 bases, and 9 bases lay outside the gene matches. As DNA, the CDR3 is TGCAGCGTCCCCTCGACTAGCGGATACACAGATACGCAGTATTTT. Translated, it gives CSVPSTSGYTDTQYF.

The table lists this clonotype with many counts. The V gene is TRBV15, the J gene TRBJ2-1; 13 bases match TRBD2. Germline V gene sequence: CDR1 LNHNV, CDR2 YYDKDF (reference sequence). This CDR3 is built from 22 residues. J lost 1 base, V lost 0 bases, and 15 bases had no gene match. The CDR3 reads CATSRDVYGLAGAAQSYNEQFF. As DNA, the CDR3 is TGTGCCACCAGCAGAGATGTCTACGGACTAGCGGGAGCCGCGCAATCCTACAATGAGCAGTTCTTC.

This rearrangement joins TRBV20-1 to TRBJ1-2; the D gene is possibly TRBD1 (5 bases). The CDR3 is 12 amino acids. Deletions cut 5 bases from V and 4 bases from J, with 11 bases between. Germline values: CDR1 DFQATT, CDR2 SNEGSKA (reference sequence). The CDR3 region is CSAGRGVYGYTF. The CDR3 DNA is TGCAGTGCTGGCCGAGGGGTCTATGGCTACACCTTC.

This clonotype was seen more than once but under ten times. The V gene is TRBV18, the J gene TRBJ2-5, with D possibly matching TRBD2 (6 bases). CDR3 size: 16 residues. The germline V gene encodes CDR1 KGHSH and CDR2 LQKENI. V lost 2 bases, J lost 5 bases, and 18 bases lay in between. DNA of the CDR3: TGTGCCAGCTCACCAGTCTTCCTAGCGAGGATCGAGACCCAGTACTTC. Amino acid sequence: CASSPVFLARIETQYF.

The gene calls are TRBV30 and TRBJ2-1, with D possibly matching TRBD2 (6 bases). The CDR3 has 13 amino acids. V was cut by 8 bases and J by 8 bases, with 19 bases left in between. Germline V gene lookup returns CDR1 GTSNPN and CDR2 SVGIG (reference sequence). This CDR3 reads CAGSEGGGYEQFF. The CDR3 DNA sequence: TGTGCCGGCTCGGAGGGAGGCGGATATGAGCAGTTCTTC. The complete variable domain, with remaining parts taken from reference TRBV30 and TRBJ2-1, reads SQTIHQWPATLVQPVGSPLSLECTVEGTSNPNLYWYRQAAGRGLQLLFYSVGIGQISSEVPQNLSASRPQDRQFILSSKKLLLSDSGFYLCAGSEGGGYEQFFGPGTRLTVL.

This clonotype was found many times. The chain's CDR3 is CASSLTGANYGYTF. The DNA of the CDR3 is TGTGCCAGCAGTTTGACAGGGGCTAACTATGGCTACACCTTC. This chain uses TRBV7-8 with TRBJ1-2; 8 bases are a match to TRBD1. J lost 0 bases, V lost 6 bases, and 3 bases had no gene match. CDR1 is SGHVS, CDR2 FQNEAQ, per germline. The CDR3 spans 14 residues. Looking up the rest from reference TRBV7-8 and TRBJ1-2 gives the full variable domain: GAGVSQSPRYKVAKRGQDVALRCDPISGHVSLFWYQQALGQGPEFLTYFQNEAQLDKSGLPSDRFFAERPEGSVSTLKIQRTQQEDSAVYLCASSLTGANYGYTFGSGTRLTVV.

This clonotype appeared a few times. The chain uses TRBV11-2 and TRBJ2-7; perhaps TRBD2 as D (6 bases). Trimming removed 5 bases at V and 0 bases at J, with 11 bases between. The germline V gene has CDR1 SGHAT and CDR2 FQNNGV. This CDR3 spans 14 amino acids. CDR3 in amino acids: CASSDWDSSYEQYF. The CDR3 DNA sequence: TGTGCCAGCAGCGACTGGGACTCCTCCTACGAGCAGTACTTC.

The sample holds a few counts of this clonotype. The genes are TRBV7-2 and TRBJ2-2, with 7 positions matching TRBD1. V gave up 3 bases and J gave up 4 bases; unmatched junction bases: 8. CDR3 length equals 16 residues. Per the germline V gene, CDR1 is SGHTA and CDR2 is FQGNSA. The CDR3 DNA sequence: TGTGCCAGCAGCTTGCCCTTAGGGACAGCCACCGGGGAGCTGTTTTTT. Amino acids: CASSLPLGTATGELFF.

The rearrangement joins TRBV27 to TRBJ2-3, with 7 bases fitting TRBD2. CDR1 is MNHEY and CDR2 is SMNVEV in the germline V gene (reference sequence). This CDR3 region has 15 residues. J lost 3 bases, V lost 0 bases, and 3 bases had no gene match. The chain's CDR3 is CASSLSTAGTDTQYF. The CDR3 nucleotides are TGTGCCAGCAGTTTATCGACAGCGGGGACAGATACGCAGTATTTT.

This clonotype appeared a few times. The chain couples TRBV4-3 to TRBJ2-1; TRBD1 matches 7 bases. This CDR3 is built from 19 residues. V lost 1 base and J lost 2; bases outside the gene matches: 14. Germline CDR1 and CDR2: LGHNA and YSLEER. CDR3 sequence reads: CASSQAHRGPYPPYNEQFF. CDR3 sequence (DNA): TGCGCCAGCAGCCAAGCCCACAGGGGTCCCTACCCCCCCTACAATGAGCAGTTCTTC.